Shown below are 31 T cell receptor beta chains from a single sample sequenced in a study of control samples from healthy donors and cancer patients. Assay used: immunoSEQ multiplex PCR; TCRdb lists only in-frame clones, some missing. Among roughly 150,000 clones, around 90% were seen once, and the ten largest hold 1.7%. Material: blood. Receptors were obtained from a man aged 18 to 35 in good health.

This clone showed up just a few times. The genes are TRBV5-1 and TRBJ2-2; no reliable D call. Germline V lookup: CDR1 SGHRS, CDR2 YFSETQ. V lost 4 bases, J lost 2 bases, and 9 bases lay in between. The CDR3 covers 14 residues. The CDR3: CASSVGVNTGELFF. The CDR3 DNA sequence: TGCGCCAGCAGCGTCGGAGTAAACACCGGGGAGCTGTTTTTT.

The CDR3 region is CASSPHTDTQYF. The CDR3 DNA reads TGTGCCAGCAGTCCTCACACAGATACGCAGTATTTT. The chain joins TRBV2 to TRBJ2-3; D gene uncertain. Germline CDR1 reads SNHLY; CDR2 reads FYNNEI. The length of the CDR3 is 12 residues. V lost 5 bases to trimming and J lost 2 bases, with 5 bases between them.

The chain employs TRBV11-2 and TRBJ2-5; TRBD2 agrees at 11 bases. This CDR3 has 16 amino acids. J gave up 0 bases and V 1 base, and 1 base lay outside the gene matches. CDR1 and CDR2 from the germline V gene are SGHAT and FQNNGV. This chain's CDR3 is CASSLGLAGYQETQYF. DNA of the CDR3: TGTGCCAGCAGCTTAGGACTAGCGGGGTACCAAGAGACCCAGTACTTC.

This rearrangement joins TRBV30 to TRBJ2-1, with TRBD2 identical over 12 bases. The trim removed 1 base at V and 3 bases at J, leaving 4 bases unmatched. The germline CDR1 and CDR2 sequences are GTSNPN and SVGIG (reference sequence). The CDR3 runs to 16 residues. CDR3 sequence reads: CAWSEWTSGVYNEQFF. The CDR3, as DNA: TGTGCCTGGAGTGAATGGACTAGCGGGGTCTACAATGAGCAGTTCTTC.

The chain joins TRBV11-2 to TRBJ2-7, with D possibly being TRBD2 (6 bases). Germline CDR1 reads SGHAT; CDR2 reads FQNNGV. Trimming removed 5 bases at V and 5 bases at J, with 19 bases between. The CDR3 loop spans 15 amino acids. CDR3 nucleotide sequence: TGTGCCAGCAGCCTTCCGGGACCGGGAGTCGACGAGCAGTACTTC. Translation gives CASSLPGPGVDEQYF.

This chain uses TRBV19 with TRBJ2-5; TRBD1 matches 7 bases. CDR3 length: 15 residues. Germline CDR1 LNHDA, CDR2 SQIVND (reference sequence). V was pared by 1 base and J by 5 bases, with 7 bases of the junction left unmatched. The CDR3 nucleotides read TGTGCCAGTAGTATAGTTGGACAGGCAGGGGAGACCCAGTACTTC. It translates to CASSIVGQAGETQYF.

V is TRBV7-9 and J is TRBJ2-3; perhaps TRBD1 as D (5 bases). Germline CDR1 reads SEHNR; CDR2 reads FQNEAQ (reference sequence). The CDR3 totals 16 residues. Between the trimmed V and J ends, which lost 5 bases and 2 bases, there was a span of 17 bases. CDR3 sequence (DNA): TGTGCCAGCAGCCCCTTAACCAGGGCAAACACAGATACGCAGTATTTT. It encodes CASSPLTRANTDTQYF.

This chain's CDR3 is CASSDWGKKNIQYF. The CDR3 nucleotides read TGTGCCAGCAGCGATTGGGGGAAAAAAAACATTCAGTACTTC. The chain carries TRBV11-2 and TRBJ2-4; D may match TRBD1 or TRBD2 (5 bases each). Germline assignment: CDR1 SGHAT and CDR2 FQNNGV. Trimming pared 5 bases from V and 4 bases from J, leaving 12 bases between. This CDR3 region has 14 residues.

Only one count was recorded for this clone. The V gene is TRBV11-2, the J gene TRBJ1-1; TRBD1 agrees at 12 bases. The J segment lost 5 bases and the V segment lost 7 bases, leaving 8 bases of the junction unmatched. The CDR3 loop spans 15 amino acids. Germline V CDR1 and CDR2: SGHAT, FQNNGV. CDR3 nucleotide sequence: TGTGCCAGCACCGCGGGACAGGGGGCGGAGACTGAAGCTTTCTTT. Protein sequence: CASTAGQGAETEAFF.

This clone appeared a single time. The rearrangement links TRBV11-2 to TRBJ2-3; D call uncertain. CDR3 length: 13 amino acids. Germline V gene sequence: CDR1 SGHAT, CDR2 FQNNGV. V shed 2 bases and J shed 4 bases, with 7 bases lying between them. CDR3 DNA sequence: TGTGCCAGCAGCTTACTAGATGCAGATACGCAGTATTTT. It is translated as CASSLLDADTQYF.

This chain connects TRBV19 to TRBJ1-3; D ambiguous. Germline CDR1 reads LNHDA; CDR2 reads SQIVND (reference sequence). This CDR3 has 14 amino acids. V lost 2 bases to trimming and J lost 2 bases, with 7 bases between them. The CDR3 sequence: CASSIPETGNTIYF. The CDR3 nucleotides read TGTGCCAGTAGTATACCCGAGACTGGAAACACCATATATTTT.

This clone was counted once. The rearrangement uses TRBV4-2 and TRBJ1-1; 7 bases fit TRBD1. The trim removed 3 bases at V and 3 bases at J, leaving 4 bases unmatched. This CDR3 has 14 residues. The germline CDR1 and CDR2 sequences are LGHNA and YNFKEQ. As DNA, the CDR3 is TGTGCCAGCAGCCAGTACACAGGGGACACTGAAGCTTTCTTT. The encoded protein is CASSQYTGDTEAFF.

The J gene is TRBJ1-4, the V gene TRBV4-3; 9 bases are a match to TRBD1. From germline, CDR1 is LGHNA and CDR2 YSLEER. This CDR3 region has 16 residues. With V trimmed by 3 bases and J by 8 bases, 10 bases remained unmatched. The CDR3 DNA follows: TGCGCCAGCAGCCATGACCTGACAGGGGGTAGAGAAAAACTGTTTTTT. Its translation is CASSHDLTGGREKLFF.

The chain couples TRBV7-8 to TRBJ1-5; D uncertain. With 5 bases removed from V and 0 bases from J, the gap between germline ends came to 14 bases. Per the germline V gene, CDR1 is SGHVS and CDR2 is FQNEAQ. There are 16 residues in the CDR3. The CDR3 DNA reads TGTGCCAGCAGCGCGCCAGGACGGATTAGCAATCAGCCCCAGCATTTT. Amino acid sequence: CASSAPGRISNQPQHF.

This rearrangement joins TRBV28 to TRBJ2-7, with D perhaps TRBD1 (6 bases). Germline CDR1 is MDHEN and CDR2 is SYDVKM. Trimming took off 8 bases at V and 5 bases at J, with 13 bases between the two ends. CDR3 size: 12 residues. This chain's CDR3 is CASQTGIHEQYF. Here the CDR3 DNA reads TGTGCCAGCCAAACAGGGATTCACGAGCAGTACTTC.

V is TRBV19 and J is TRBJ1-4, with D tentatively TRBD1 (5 bases). V was cut by 5 bases and J by 8 bases, with 18 bases left in between. The CDR3 has 15 residues. Germline CDR1 reads LNHDA; CDR2 reads SQIVND (reference sequence). In nucleotides, the CDR3 is TGTGCCAGTAGTGCTCTCTCCGGGGCTAGGGAAAAACTGTTTTTT. Translating it yields CASSALSGAREKLFF.

The rearrangement uses TRBV7-9 and TRBJ2-3, with D perhaps matching TRBD2 (6 bases). Germline assignment: CDR1 SEHNR and CDR2 FQNEAQ (reference sequence). V shed 8 bases and J shed 5 bases, with 14 bases lying between them. The CDR3 has 13 residues. Here the CDR3 DNA reads TGTGCCAGCGGCCTGGGACTGGAAGATACGCAGTATTTT. The encoded protein is CASGLGLEDTQYF.

Comments on this clone: The sample has other DNA sequences that encode this CDR3 too. The V and J genes are TRBV7-2 and TRBJ1-5, with a possible D match to TRBD1 (5 bases). Germline values: CDR1 SGHTA, CDR2 FQGNSA. V was shortened by 5 bases and J by 4 bases, with 9 bases between the two germline ends. The CDR3 is made up of 13 amino acids. The CDR3 bases are TGTGCCAGCAGCCTTCGGGGGAATCAGCCCCAGCATTTT. It is translated as CASSLRGNQPQHF. Full variable domain (missing parts from reference TRBV7-2 and TRBJ1-5): GAGVSQSPSNKVTEKGKDVELRCDPISGHTALYWYRQSLGQGLEFLIYFQGNSAPDKSGLPSDRFSAERTGGSVSTLTIQRTQQEDSAVYLCASSLRGNQPQHFGDGTRLSIL.

V is TRBV5-4 and J is TRBJ2-7; 7 nucleotides agree with TRBD1. V shed 1 base and J 4 bases; nucleotides not matched to a gene: 8. Germline CDR1 is SGHNT and CDR2 is YYREEE (reference sequence). The CDR3 is made up of 15 amino acids. CDR3 nucleotides: TGTGCCAGCAGCTTGCCGGGACAGCTAGGGTACGAGCAGTACTTC. Its translation is CASSLPGQLGYEQYF.

V is TRBV24-1 and J is TRBJ2-3, with 12 bases that match TRBD1. V dropped 2 bases and J dropped 3; count of bases not matched to a gene: 8. The CDR3 length is 18 residues. Looked up from germline, CDR1 is KGHDR and CDR2 is SFDVKD. The CDR3 coding sequence is TGTGCCACCAGTGATTACGGGGACAGGGGGCGAGTGACAGATACGCAGTATTTT. Protein: CATSDYGDRGRVTDTQYF.

About this clone: Distinct nucleotide sequences in the sample also encode this CDR3. The rearrangement joins TRBV6-2 or TRBV6-3 to TRBJ2-7; D gene unclear. V was cut by 0 bases and J by 2 bases, with 2 bases left in between. From germline, CDR1 is MNHEY and CDR2 SVGEGT. This CDR3 is built from 12 residues. The CDR3 sequence: CASSYSAYEQYF. The CDR3 DNA sequence: TGTGCCAGCAGTTACTCCGCCTACGAGCAGTACTTC.

The chain uses TRBV9 and TRBJ2-6; D is undetermined. The CDR3 consists of 14 residues. The V and J ends lost 0 bases and 4 bases respectively, with 5 bases between them. Germline V CDR1 and CDR2: SGDLS, YYNGEE. The CDR3 sequence: CASSVDSGANVLTF. The CDR3 DNA sequence: TGTGCCAGCAGCGTAGACTCCGGGGCCAACGTCCTGACTTTC.

This clone was seen once. The rearrangement links TRBV29-1 to TRBJ2-7; D is uncertain. The CDR3 has 15 residues. The germline gives CDR1 SQVTM, CDR2 ANQGSEA. Trimming stripped 3 bases from V and 0 bases from J, with 15 bases between. The CDR3 protein is CSVELMGGSSYEQYF. DNA for the CDR3: TGCAGCGTTGAGCTCATGGGCGGCAGCTCCTACGAGCAGTACTTC.

This sequence joins TRBV7-2 and TRBJ2-5; 8 bases match TRBD2. The ends lost 7 bases at V and 5 bases at J; junction bases unmatched: 9. Germline-derived CDR1 and CDR2 are SGHTA and FQGNSA. The CDR3 extends over 14 amino acids. CDR3 coding DNA: TGTGCCAGCAAGCCCCTACTAGCGGACGAGACCCAGTACTTC. The encoded protein is CASKPLLADETQYF. Full variable domain (rest looked up from reference TRBV7-2 and TRBJ2-5): GAGVSQSPSNKVTEKGKDVELRCDPISGHTALYWYRQSLGQGLEFLIYFQGNSAPDKSGLPSDRFSAERTGGSVSTLTIQRTQQEDSAVYLCASKPLLADETQYFGPGTRLLVL.

V is TRBV7-2 and J is TRBJ1-3, with 9 bases lining up with TRBD1. The germline CDR1 and CDR2 sequences are SGHTA and FQGNSA. The V and J ends lost 3 bases and 5 bases, in that order; junction bases with no gene match: 2. This CDR3 region has 14 residues. CDR3 sequence reads: CASSLGQGRNTIYF. CDR3 DNA sequence: TGTGCCAGCAGCTTGGGACAGGGCCGAAACACCATATATTTT.

J is TRBJ2-5 and V is TRBV11-2; the D gene is possibly TRBD2 (6 bases). The CDR3 runs to 19 residues. Germline lookup yields CDR1 SGHAT and CDR2 FQNNGV. With 0 bases removed from V and 2 bases from J, the gap between germline ends came to 22 bases. The CDR3 region has the DNA TGTGCCAGCAGCTTAGACCTCTTGGATATAGCGGCCGCACAAGAGACCCAGTACTTC. This encodes CASSLDLLDIAAAQETQYF.

This clone was observed a single time. V gene TRBV7-8 combines with J gene TRBJ2-3, with D possibly matching TRBD2 (6 bases). The CDR3 contains 14 residues. Trimming removed 0 bases from V and 4 bases from J, with 8 bases in between. Germline V CDR1 and CDR2: SGHVS, FQNEAQ. Here the CDR3 reads CASSLAWGADTQYF. CDR3 DNA: TGTGCCAGCAGCTTAGCGTGGGGGGCAGATACGCAGTATTTT.

Details on this clone: A read error may account for a junction end that differs from germline. This chain joins TRBV9 and TRBJ1-3; a weak D match, TRBD1 (5 bases). This CDR3 contains 11 residues. Germline CDR1 is SGDLS and CDR2 is YYNGEE. CDR3 DNA sequence: TGTGCCAGCAGTTACGGGGACCTCCAACATTTT. Translating it yields CASSYGDLQHF. The variable domain in full, with the rest retrieved from reference TRBV9 and TRBJ1-3, is DSGVTQTPKHLITATGQRVTLRCSPRSGDLSVYWYQQSLDQGLQFLIQYYNGEERAKGNILERFSAQQFPDLHSELNLSSLELGDSALYFCASSYGDLQHFGEGSWLTVV.

The rearrangement joins TRBV28 to TRBJ2-7; D call uncertain. Trimming took 6 bases from V and 0 from J, leaving 12 bases between them. The CDR3 is 14 residues long. The germline V gene encodes CDR1 MDHEN and CDR2 SYDVKM. In nucleotides, the CDR3 is TGTGCCAGCAGGATAGACATCGGCTCCTACGAGCAGTACTTC. Amino acids: CASRIDIGSYEQYF. Filled out from reference TRBV28 and TRBJ2-7, the complete variable domain reads DVKVTQSSRYLVKRTGEKVFLECVQDMDHENMFWYRQDPGLGLRLIYFSYDVKMKEKGDIPEGYSVSREKKERFSLILESASTNQTSMYLCASRIDIGSYEQYFGPGTRLTVT.

V gene TRBV6-6 combines with J gene TRBJ2-3, with D perhaps matching TRBD1 or TRBD2 (5 bases each). V was clipped by 5 bases and J by 3 bases, with 15 bases between them. The germline V gene encodes CDR1 MNHNY and CDR2 SVGAGI (reference sequence). The CDR3 contains 15 residues. The CDR3 sequence is CASSTLGTMTDTQYF. Written as DNA, the CDR3 is TGTGCCAGCAGTACCTTGGGGACCATGACAGATACGCAGTATTTT.

The chain links TRBV30 to TRBJ2-6; 7 nucleotides align to TRBD1. There are 16 residues in the CDR3. The germline gives CDR1 GTSNPN, CDR2 SVGIG (reference sequence). V was clipped by 3 bases and J by 3 bases; unmatched bases: 8. The CDR3 spells CAWRSRGLGGANVLTF. In DNA, the CDR3 is TGTGCCTGGAGATCCAGGGGGTTGGGTGGGGCCAACGTCCTGACTTTC. The complete variable domain, with remaining parts taken from reference TRBV30 and TRBJ2-6, reads SQTIHQWPATLVQPVGSPLSLECTVEGTSNPNLYWYRQAAGRGLQLLFYSVGIGQISSEVPQNLSASRPQDRQFILSSKKLLLSDSGFYLCAWRSRGLGGANVLTFGAGSRLTVL.